Listed below are T cell receptor beta chains from one sample, sequenced in a study of post-analysis software for immune sequencing data. TCRdb re-called the PCR reads through MiXCR, storing one row per CDR3 protein. The sample lists hundreds of thousands of distinct CDR3 sequences; 25% to 30% were seen once. The sample consisted of blood. Receptors originate from a girl under 18 with multiple sclerosis. Each CDR3 is given with its conserved first and last residue. The D gene is left open where the match is weak. Only part of the rows carry a size: once, few, many, or a class if the clone is expanded.

D gene | clone size | J gene | V gene | CDR3 protein | CDR3 DNA
TRBD1 | . | TRBJ1-5 | TRBV20-1 | CSASAQGAVGNQPQHF | TGCAGTGCTAGCGCTCAGGGGGCGGTCGGCAATCAGCCCCAGCATTTT
. | few | TRBJ2-7 | TRBV7-9 | CASSLSGGNNHEQYF | TGTGCCAGCAGCTTATCTGGCGGGAACAACCACGAGCAGTACTTC
. | . | TRBJ1-2 | TRBV12-3/TRBV12-4 | CAGSLPPMGGYTF | TGTGCCGGCAGTTTGCCCCCGATGGGTGGCTACACCTTC
. | many | TRBJ2-1 | TRBV12-3/TRBV12-4 | CASRPHGLRKGEQFF | TGTGCCAGCAGACCTCATGGACTACGTAAGGGTGAGCAGTTCTTC
. | many | TRBJ2-3 | TRBV9 | CASSQGQLTDTQYF | TGTGCCAGCAGCCAGGGTCAGCTCACAGATACGCAGTATTTT
. | . | TRBJ2-1 | TRBV5-8 | CASSLLTGRLEQFF | TGTGCCAGCAGCCTGCTAACGGGGCGGCTTGAGCAGTTCTTC
TRBD2 | few | TRBJ2-3 | TRBV5-1 | CASTPGLLTDTQYF | TGCGCCAGCACACCGGGACTACTCACAGATACGCAGTATTTT
. | . | TRBJ1-6 | TRBV6-6 | CASNDQGGNSPLHF | TGTGCCAGCAACGACCAGGGTGGAAATTCACCCCTCCACTTT
TRBD1 | . | TRBJ1-2 | TRBV10-3 | CASGPTRDRGRDGYTF | TGTGCCAGCGGACCGACCCGGGACAGGGGCAGGGATGGCTACACCTTC
. | . | TRBJ2-3 | TRBV5-1 | CASSLQPSSTDTQYF | TGCGCCAGCAGCTTACAGCCATCTAGCACAGATACGCAGTATTTT
TRBD1 | . | TRBJ2-5 | TRBV5-1 | CTSSPGQGAWETQYF | TGCACCAGCAGCCCCGGACAGGGGGCTTGGGAGACCCAGTACTTC
TRBD2 | . | TRBJ2-3 | TRBV20-1 | CSARDLPFDSGGPTSTDTQYF | TGCAGTGCTAGAGACCTACCGTTCGATAGCGGGGGGCCAACTAGCACAGATACGCAGTATTTT
. | few | TRBJ2-1 | TRBV6-1 | CASSETYNEQFF | TGTGCCAGCAGTGAGACTTACAATGAGCAGTTCTTC
TRBD2 | . | TRBJ2-7 | TRBV7-8 | CASSLVGGGGLYEQYF | TGTGCCAGCAGCTTAGTGGGCGGCGGGGGGCTGTACGAGCAGTACTTC
. | . | TRBJ2-1 | TRBV24-1 | CATSDPSQPSPYNEQFF | TGTGCCACCAGTGATCCGTCGCAACCCAGCCCCTACAATGAGCAGTTCTTC
TRBD1 | . | TRBJ2-1 | TRBV6-6 | CASNRQGNEQFF | TGTGCCAGCAATAGACAGGGCAATGAGCAGTTCTTC
. | few | TRBJ2-1 | TRBV3-1 | CASSLTAGGWGQFF | TGTGCCAGCAGCCTCACTGCCGGCGGGTGGGGGCAGTTCTTC
TRBD2 | many | TRBJ2-3 | TRBV5-1 | CASSLKAAGADTQYF | TGCGCCAGCAGCCTGAAGGCAGCGGGAGCAGATACGCAGTATTTT
. | . | TRBJ2-7 | TRBV10-3 | CAISDGPHYEQYF | TGTGCCATCAGTGACGGGCCACACTACGAGCAGTACTTC
. | . | TRBJ1-5 | TRBV6-2/TRBV6-3 | CASSSLSNNQPQHF | TGTGCCAGCAGTTCCTTATCCAACAATCAGCCCCAGCATTTT
. | . | TRBJ2-3 | TRBV10-3 | CVMKGSFSTDAQYF | TGTGTCATGAAGGGAAGCTTTAGCACAGATGCGCAGTATTTT
. | . | TRBJ1-1 | TRBV5-5 | CASGRAGGNTEAFF | TGTGCCAGCGGACGGGCCGGGGGGAACACTGAAGCTTTCTTT
. | few | TRBJ2-5 | TRBV6-5 | CASSPDGALETQYF | TGTGCCAGCAGCCCCGACGGCGCATTGGAGACCCAGTACTTC
TRBD1 | . | TRBJ2-6 | TRBV12-5 | CASGSMGQGHTSGANVLTF | TGTGCTAGTGGTTCGATGGGACAGGGACACACCTCTGGGGCCAACGTCCTGACTTTC
TRBD2 | . | TRBJ2-1 | TRBV14 | CASSQPPGLAGHNEQFF | TGTGCCAGCAGCCAACCGCCTGGACTAGCGGGCCACAATGAGCAGTTCTTC
TRBD2 | few | TRBJ2-4 | TRBV3-1 | CASSPRGLAGGAKNIQYF | TGTGCCAGCAGCCCCCGAGGACTAGCGGGGGGGGCCAAAAACATTCAGTACTTC
. | many | TRBJ2-7 | TRBV20-1 | CSASPYGAGGDEQYF | TGCAGTGCTAGCCCTTATGGGGCAGGTGGAGACGAGCAGTACTTC
TRBD2 | . | TRBJ2-7 | TRBV14 | CASSREGGHEQYF | TGTGCCAGCAGTCGGGAGGGAGGTCACGAGCAGTACTTC
. | . | TRBJ1-1 | TRBV27 | CASSSVSEAFF | TGTGCCAGCAGTTCCGTGAGTGAAGCTTTCTTT
. | . | TRBJ2-7 | TRBV20-1 | CSAPEGGVGHEQYF | TGCAGTGCCCCGGAAGGGGGAGTGGGGCACGAGCAGTACTTC
. | once | TRBJ1-1 | TRBV12-3/TRBV12-4 | CASRGAVRNTEAFF | TGTGCCAGCAGAGGGGCCGTCCGGAACACTGAAGCTTTCTTT
. | . | TRBJ2-1 | TRBV2 | CASSEAAGFGEQFF | TGTGCCAGCAGTGAAGCGGCAGGGTTCGGTGAGCAGTTCTTC
TRBD2 | . | TRBJ2-1 | TRBV4-1 | CASSQDASGPVNEQFF | TGCGCCAGCAGCCAAGACGCTAGCGGACCGGTCAATGAGCAGTTCTTC
. | . | TRBJ2-7 | TRBV20-1 | CSAPGRGFYEQYF | TGCAGTGCGCCGGGACGGGGGTTTTACGAGCAGTACTTC
. | . | TRBJ2-5 | TRBV5-5 | CASSLVRAPHTQYF | TGTGCCAGCAGCTTAGTTCGGGCCCCCCACACCCAGTACTTC
. | once | TRBJ1-2 | TRBV20-1 | CSARTGRENCGYTF | TGCAGTGCCCGGACGGGCAGGGAGAACTGTGGCTACACCTTC
. | few | TRBJ2-1 | TRBV5-1 | CASSLGQRAAYNEQFF | TGCGCCAGCAGCTTGGGCCAGCGGGCAGCCTACAATGAGCAGTTCTTC
. | few | TRBJ1-1 | TRBV29-1 | CSGNRATNTEAFF | TGCAGCGGAAACAGGGCCACGAACACTGAAGCTTTCTTT
TRBD2 | . | TRBJ2-5 | TRBV18 | CASPPLTSGITGQETQYF | TGTGCCAGCCCACCACTAACTAGCGGGATAACAGGTCAAGAGACCCAGTACTTC
. | . | TRBJ1-5 | TRBV15 | CATSRDSEGYQPQHF | TGTGCCACCAGCAGAGATTCTGAGGGATATCAGCCCCAGCATTTT
. | many | TRBJ2-1 | TRBV6-5 | CASSYSRVLEQFF | TGTGCCAGCAGTTACTCGAGGGTACTGGAGCAGTTCTTC
. | . | TRBJ2-5 | TRBV12-3/TRBV12-4 | CASRKIGQYQETQYF | TGTGCCAGCAGAAAGATCGGACAATACCAAGAGACCCAGTACTTC
. | few | TRBJ2-7 | TRBV6-2/TRBV6-3 | CASSYSMQVYERYF | TGTGCCAGCAGTTACTCTATGCAGGTCTACGAGCGGTACTTC
. | few | TRBJ2-1 | TRBV7-2 | CASTLTTGRNEQFF | TGTGCCAGCACCCTCACAACAGGTCGTAATGAGCAGTTCTTC
. | few | TRBJ1-4 | TRBV6-6 | CASTRPGTNEKLFF | TGTGCCAGCACCCGGCCGGGGACTAATGAAAAACTGTTTTTT
. | . | TRBJ1-2 | TRBV6-2/TRBV6-3 | CASSSTGTDIYGYTF | TGTGCCAGCAGTTCCACCGGGACGGACATCTATGGCTACACCTTC
. | . | TRBJ2-7 | TRBV20-1 | CSARRVWGRAGSTYEQYF | TGCAGTGCTAGGAGAGTATGGGGACGAGCGGGCAGCACCTACGAGCAGTACTTC
. | . | TRBJ2-3 | TRBV20-1 | CSAAAQLRTDTQYF | TGCAGTGCCGCCGCCCAGTTACGCACAGATACGCAGTATTTT